What follows are 11 T cell receptor beta chains derived from one specimen sequenced in a study of T cells in localized non-small cell lung cancer. Measured with immunoSEQ multiplex PCR; TCRdb has only the in-frame clones, and not every one. The table records 100,000 to 150,000 clones, about 90% of them present only once. Sequenced here: peripheral blood, sampled before any cancer treatment. These receptor sequences come from a female donor aged 60 or older with stage I lung adenocarcinoma.

V gene TRBV11-3 combines with J gene TRBJ2-1, with D possibly being TRBD1 or TRBD2 (5 bases each). Germline V gene lookup returns CDR1 SGHNT and CDR2 YENEEA. The CDR3 spans 16 residues. V dropped 2 bases and J dropped 4 bases, with 15 bases sitting between them. In DNA form, the CDR3 reads TGTGCCAGCAGCTTAAGGTCGGCAGGGACGTACAATGAGCAGTTCTTC. Its translation is CASSLRSAGTYNEQFF.

The chain is built from TRBV7-9 and TRBJ1-2, with TRBD1 as a possible D gene (5 bases). Germline-derived CDR1 and CDR2 are SEHNR and FQNEAQ (reference sequence). This CDR3 contains 13 residues. The germline V and J ends were trimmed by 1 base and 8 bases, with 11 bases remaining between them. CDR3 sequence reads: CASSLGGAEGYTF. DNA for the CDR3: TGTGCCAGCAGCTTAGGAGGGGCTGAAGGCTACACCTTC.

V gene TRBV28 combines with J gene TRBJ1-1; D perhaps matches TRBD1 (5 bases). From germline, CDR1 is MDHEN and CDR2 SYDVKM. Trimming took off 5 bases at V and 11 bases at J, with 24 bases between the two ends. The CDR3 is 15 residues long. The CDR3 protein is CASSPPMGGRVLAFF. CDR3 DNA: TGTGCCAGCAGTCCCCCGATGGGGGGGAGGGTTTTGGCTTTCTTT.

The chain combines TRBV28 with TRBJ2-1; D possibly corresponds to TRBD1 (6 bases). The CDR3 sequence is 16 residues long. Germline lookup yields CDR1 MDHEN and CDR2 SYDVKM. V was trimmed by 4 bases and J by 9 bases, leaving 22 bases between them. Here the CDR3 reads CASSSLRDKSYGEQFF. In DNA, the CDR3 is TGTGCCAGCAGTTCACTCCGGGACAAATCGTATGGTGAGCAGTTCTTC.

The chain is built from TRBV4-1 and TRBJ1-4; the match to TRBD1 covers 9 bases. Germline V gives CDR1 MGHRA, CDR2 YSYEKL. Trimming took 0 bases from V and 8 from J; bases not matched to a gene: 7. The CDR3 extends over 16 amino acids. The CDR3 reads CASSQETGTGLEKLFF. The CDR3 nucleotides are TGCGCCAGCAGCCAAGAAACCGGGACAGGGTTGGAAAAACTGTTTTTT.

The V call is TRBV6-4, the J call TRBJ2-6, with 9 bases aligning to TRBD1. V lost 6 bases to trimming and J lost 0 bases; unmatched junction nucleotides: 9. In germline, CDR1 is MRHNA, CDR2 SNTAGT. This CDR3 spans 18 amino acids. DNA for the CDR3: TGTGCCAGCAGCAAATGGGGACAGGGAGGCTCTGGGGCCAACGTCCTGACTTTC. It encodes CASSKWGQGGSGANVLTF.

The chain is built from TRBV4-1 and TRBJ2-2; possible D gene TRBD1, 6 bases. Germline loops: CDR1 MGHRA, CDR2 YSYEKL. This CDR3 is 16 amino acids long. V lost 2 bases and J lost 5, with 15 bases in between. The CDR3 here is CASSQQTGMGTGELFF. The CDR3, as DNA: TGCGCCAGCAGCCAACAAACAGGGATGGGGACCGGGGAGCTGTTTTTT.

J is TRBJ2-7 and V is TRBV15; D is perhaps TRBD1 (6 bases). CDR1 and CDR2 (germline): LNHNV, YYDKDF (reference sequence). With 0 bases removed from V and 3 bases from J, the gap between germline ends came to 6 bases. This CDR3 comprises 13 residues. The CDR3 protein is CATSRETGYEQYF. CDR3 in DNA: TGTGCCACCAGCAGAGAGACAGGCTACGAGCAGTACTTC.

This clone was found many times. The chain uses TRBV30 and TRBJ1-1; the D is unclear. The germline V and J ends were trimmed by 3 bases and 5 bases, with 4 bases remaining between them. Per the germline V gene, CDR1 is GTSNPN and CDR2 is SVGIG (reference sequence). The CDR3 consists of 10 residues. The CDR3 loop reads CAWRETEAFF. CDR3 nucleotides: TGTGCCTGGAGGGAAACTGAAGCTTTCTTT.

The chain links TRBV11-2 to TRBJ2-7; 7 bases agree with TRBD2. CDR3 size: 15 residues. V gave up 5 bases and J gave up 3 bases; unmatched junction bases: 10. Germline V CDR1 and CDR2: SGHAT, FQNNGV. The CDR3 protein is CASSEGPAGFYEQYF. The CDR3 coding sequence is TGTGCCAGCAGCGAGGGCCCAGCGGGATTCTACGAGCAGTACTTC. Full variable domain (rest looked up from reference TRBV11-2 and TRBJ2-7): EAGVAQSPRYKIIEKRQSVAFWCNPISGHATLYWYQQILGQGPKLLIQFQNNGVVDDSQLPKDRFSAERLKGVDSTLKIQPAKLEDSAVYLCASSEGPAGFYEQYFGPGTRLTVT.

The rearrangement joins TRBV11-2 to TRBJ2-3; no clear D gene. Germline loops: CDR1 SGHAT, CDR2 FQNNGV. Deletions cut 5 bases from V and 4 bases from J, with 28 bases between. There are 19 residues in the CDR3. This chain's CDR3 is CASSLKKWPERLLADTQYF. Written as DNA, the CDR3 is TGTGCCAGCAGCCTCAAAAAATGGCCGGAGCGCCTCCTGGCAGATACGCAGTATTTT.